This is a list of T cell receptor beta chains from one sample in a study of OX40 agonist ivuxolimab in advanced cancers. Sequencing was performed with immunoSEQ multiplex PCR; in TCRdb, only in-frame clones are kept and a portion is missing. This sample has tens of thousands of clones; 80% to 90% occur once, and the top ten carry over 1%. The specimen was CD4+ or CD8+ T cells sorted from blood, collected in a trial of the OX40 agonist ivuxolimab. These receptors originate from an adult with an advanced solid tumor such as melanoma, head and neck, liver or kidney cancer. Both conserved end residues are part of each CDR3. D genes are given only for firm matches. Not all rows give a size; the values are once, few, many and, for expanded clones, a class.

NA | TRBJ2-5 | TRBV11-2 | NA | TGTGCCAGCAGCTTACAAGAGACCCAGTACTTC | CASSLQETQYF
NA | TRBJ1-5 | TRBV10-3 | NA | TGTGCCATCAGTGGGGAAAGCAATCAGCCCCAGCATTTT | CAISGESNQPQHF
NA | TRBJ2-1 | TRBV21-1 | NA | TGTGCTAGCAGCAAGGACAGGGAGGAAAATGAGCAGTTCTTC | CASSKDREENEQFF
TRBD1 | TRBJ1-1 | TRBV7-2 | NA | TGTGCCAGCAGCTTTCAGGGGGCGCGGGACACTGAAGCTTTCTTT | CASSFQGARDTEAFF
TRBD2 | TRBJ2-2 | TRBV2 | NA | TGTGCCAGCAGTGGGACTAGCGGGAGGGCCGCCGGGGAGCTGTTTTTT | CASSGTSGRAAGELFF
NA | TRBJ2-3 | TRBV7-6 | once | TGTGCCAGCAGCTTACTGACGGCAACAAACACAGATACGCAGTATTTT | CASSLLTATNTDTQYF
NA | TRBJ1-1 | TRBV28 | NA | TGTGCCAGCGGACAGCCGAGGTTTTCTGAAGCTTTCTTT | CASGQPRFSEAFF
TRBD1 | TRBJ2-5 | TRBV6-5 | NA | TGTGCCAGCAGAACAGGGACAGGGCGAGAGACCCAGTACTTC | CASRTGTGRETQYF
TRBD1 | TRBJ2-7 | TRBV7-9 | NA | TGTGCCAGCAGCGGGGACAGGGGATATCAGTACTTC | CASSGDRGYQYF
NA | TRBJ2-7 | TRBV19 | medium-sized | TGTGCCAGTACCCTAAGACACACCGACTCCTACGAGCAGTACTTC | CASTLRHTDSYEQYF
NA | TRBJ2-2 | TRBV2 | NA | TGTGCCAGCAGTGAGCACTCCGGGACAAACACCGGGGAGCTGTTTTTT | CASSEHSGTNTGELFF
TRBD1 | TRBJ2-7 | TRBV13 | NA | TGTGCCAGCAGCTCCCGGGCCAGGGGGTACGAGCAGTACTTC | CASSSRARGYEQYF
NA | TRBJ1-1 | TRBV30 | NA | TGTGCCTGGAGAAGACCTGGGGGGCAAGTGAACGCTGAAGCTTTCTTT | CAWRRPGGQVNAEAFF
NA | TRBJ2-7 | TRBV5-1 | NA | TGCGCCAGCAGCTTGGCCGGGGTAACCTACGAGCAGTACTTC | CASSLAGVTYEQYF
NA | TRBJ2-7 | TRBV11-2 | NA | TGTGCCAGCAGCTTAGGCGGTTCCTCCTACGAGCAGTACTTC | CASSLGGSSYEQYF
TRBD2 | TRBJ2-5 | TRBV7-3 | NA | TGTGCCAGCAGACCTGGGACTAGCTTACAAGAGACCCAGTACTTC | CASRPGTSLQETQYF
TRBD2 | TRBJ2-1 | TRBV5-5 | NA | TGTGCCAGCAGCCCCTTAAGAGGGACTAGCCCTGAGCAGTTCTTC | CASSPLRGTSPEQFF
NA | TRBJ2-7 | TRBV2 | NA | TGTGCCAGCAGTTCAGGGTTCGTTGGCGAGCAGTACTTC | CASSSGFVGEQYF
TRBD1 | TRBJ2-7 | TRBV18 | NA | TGTGCCAGCTCATCGGGACAGCCCTCCTACGAGCAGTACTTC | CASSSGQPSYEQYF
TRBD2 | TRBJ2-5 | TRBV6-4 | NA | TGTGCCAGCAGTGACTTGGTAGCGGGAGCGGAGACCCAGTACTTC | CASSDLVAGAETQYF
NA | TRBJ2-7 | TRBV4-1 | NA | TGCGCCAGCAGCCAAGCTAATGGCTACGAGCAGTACTTC | CASSQANGYEQYF
TRBD1 | TRBJ1-5 | TRBV28 | NA | TGTGCCAGCAGGACAGGGACCTATCAGCCCCAGCATTTT | CASRTGTYQPQHF
TRBD1 | TRBJ1-4 | TRBV5-1 | NA | TGCGCCAGCAGCACAGATGCCCGGACAGGAGGAGAAAAACTGTTTTTT | CASSTDARTGGEKLFF
TRBD2 | TRBJ2-1 | TRBV13 | NA | TGTGCCAGCAGCCAAGCAGGACTAGGGTACAATGAGCAGTTCTTC | CASSQAGLGYNEQFF